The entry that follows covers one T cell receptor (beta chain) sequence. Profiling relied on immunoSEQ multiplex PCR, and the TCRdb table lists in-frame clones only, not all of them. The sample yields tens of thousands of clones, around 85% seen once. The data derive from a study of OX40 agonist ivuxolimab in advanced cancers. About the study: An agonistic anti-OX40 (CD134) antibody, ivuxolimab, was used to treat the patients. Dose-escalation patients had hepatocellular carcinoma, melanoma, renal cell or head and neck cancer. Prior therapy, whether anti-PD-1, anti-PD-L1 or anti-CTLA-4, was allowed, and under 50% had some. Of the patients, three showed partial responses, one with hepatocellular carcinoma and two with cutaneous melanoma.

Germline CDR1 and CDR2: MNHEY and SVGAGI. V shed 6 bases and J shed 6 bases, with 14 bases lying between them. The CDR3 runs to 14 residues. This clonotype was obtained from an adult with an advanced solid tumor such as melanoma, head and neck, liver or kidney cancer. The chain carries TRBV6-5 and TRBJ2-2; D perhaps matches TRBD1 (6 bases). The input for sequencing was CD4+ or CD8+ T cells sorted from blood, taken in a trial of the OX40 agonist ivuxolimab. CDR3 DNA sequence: TGTGCCAGCAGCAGAACAGGGTCTTCCGGGGAGCTGTTTTTT. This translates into CASSRTGSSGELFF.